This T cell receptor beta chain comes out of a study of cytomegalovirus exposure and HLA in healthy donors. Trimming cost V 2 bases and J 3 bases; bases outside gene matches: 4. The CDR3 sequence is 15 residues long. The germline gives CDR1 LNHDA, CDR2 SQIVND (reference sequence). Of note for this clone: Its antigen is not identified.

Overall study results and limits: Many donors carried some public TCRs, although rarity characterized most TCR sequences. The CMV antigen specificity of a few CMV-associated chains was confirmed through in vitro analysis.

Donors came from a validation cohort of over a hundred subjects, distinct from the first 666-subject cohort. Produced via immunoSEQ multiplex PCR; TCRdb's table is partial and in-frame only. The repertoire consists of about 160,000 clones, with about 90% occurring once and the leading ten covering 4% to 4.5%. V and J are TRBV19 and TRBJ1-5; 7 nucleotides agree with TRBD1. The receptor's source is a man between 18 and 35 years old in good health and CMV-seropositive. Input material: PBMCs. CDR3 nucleotides: TGTGCCAGTAGTATAAAGACAGGGTCCAATCAGCCCCAGCATTTT. Its protein is CASSIKTGSNQPQHF.